Listed here are 22 T cell receptor beta chains from one sample, sequenced in a study of OX40 agonist ivuxolimab in advanced cancers. Profiled with immunoSEQ multiplex PCR; TCRdb holds only in-frame clones, not every one. The table shows approximately 76,000 clones, with 80% to 90% occurring only once. The sample in question was CD4+ or CD8+ T cells sorted from blood, obtained in a trial of the OX40 agonist ivuxolimab. All receptors come from an adult with an advanced solid tumor such as melanoma, head and neck, liver or kidney cancer.

This clone was recorded once. The chain joins TRBV5-4 to TRBJ1-2, with D possibly being TRBD1 (5 bases). The V gene lost 4 bases and the J gene lost 6 bases, with 13 bases spanning the gap. The germline CDR1 and CDR2 sequences are SGHNT and YYREEE (reference sequence). This CDR3 is built from 13 residues. CDR3 in DNA: TGTGCCAGCAGCCAAGGGACGGAAAATGGCTACACCTTC. Translating it yields CASSQGTENGYTF. The variable domain in full, completed from reference TRBV5-4 and TRBJ1-2, reads ETGVTQSPTHLIKTRGQQVTLRCSSQSGHNTVSWYQQALGQGPQFIFQYYREEENGRGNFPPRFSGLQFPNYSSELNVNALELDDSALYLCASSQGTENGYTFGSGTRLTVV.

This clone was counted a few times. V usage is TRBV19 and J usage is TRBJ1-2; 9 bases fit TRBD1. Germline assignment: CDR1 LNHDA and CDR2 SQIVND (reference sequence). This CDR3 is 12 amino acids long. After removal of 7 bases from V and 8 bases from J, the junction contained 5 bases not matched to a gene. The CDR3 coding sequence is TGTGCCAGTAACCCGGACAGGGGAGGCTACACCTTC. It encodes CASNPDRGGYTF.

This rearrangement joins TRBV15 to TRBJ2-6; no clear D. Between the trimmed V and J ends, which lost 2 bases and 0 bases, there was a span of 11 bases. The CDR3 covers 17 residues. The V gene's germline CDR1 is LNHNV and CDR2 YYDKDF (reference sequence). The CDR3 DNA follows: TGTGCCACCAGCAGATCTGGACGGTTCTCTGGGGCCAACGTCCTGACTTTC. It yields the protein CATSRSGRFSGANVLTF.

The V and J genes are TRBV5-6 and TRBJ1-5; D is unresolved. Trimming took off 2 bases at V and 7 bases at J, with 7 bases between the two ends. The CDR3 covers 12 residues. Germline CDR1 is SGHDT and CDR2 is YYEEEE. The DNA of the CDR3 is TGTGCCAGCAGCTTTGGAGAACAGCCCCAGCATTTT. Its translation: CASSFGEQPQHF.

This sequence joins TRBV14 and TRBJ1-1; the match to TRBD1 covers 7 bases. V trimming: 4 bases; J trimming: 0 bases; junction bases outside the gene matches: 5. The CDR3 sequence is 15 residues long. Per the germline V gene, CDR1 is SGHDN and CDR2 is FVKESK. The CDR3 sequence is CASSPGQVLNTEAFF. The CDR3 DNA sequence: TGTGCCAGCAGCCCAGGACAGGTATTGAACACTGAAGCTTTCTTT.

The V and J genes are TRBV6-4 and TRBJ1-2; 10 bases align to TRBD1. The CDR3 covers 13 residues. The germline CDR1 and CDR2 sequences are MRHNA and SNTAGT. The ends lost 6 bases at V and 8 bases at J; junction bases unmatched: 6. The CDR3 region has the DNA TGTGCCAGCAGACCGACAGGGGGCGAAGGCTACACCTTC. Translated, it gives CASRPTGGEGYTF.

V usage is TRBV2 and J usage is TRBJ1-5; a possible D gene is TRBD1 (5 bases). Trimming took off 7 bases at V and 0 bases at J, with 13 bases between the two ends. The CDR3 length is 15 residues. The germline V gene has CDR1 SNHLY and CDR2 FYNNEI. The CDR3 nucleotides read TGTGCCAGCAAGGTCACAGGTTATAGCAATCAGCCCCAGCATTTT. Residues: CASKVTGYSNQPQHF.

V gene TRBV6-1 combines with J gene TRBJ2-3, with TRBD2 matching over 13 bases. The V gene's germline CDR1 is MNHNS and CDR2 SASEGT. The CDR3 length is 15 residues. With V trimmed by 7 bases and J by 2 bases, 3 bases remained unmatched. In nucleotides, the CDR3 is TGTGCCAGCACTGGACTAGCGGGGGCCACAGATACGCAGTATTTT. Its translation: CASTGLAGATDTQYF.

The chain has TRBV5-1 and TRBJ2-1; TRBD1 agrees at 9 bases. The junction had 11 bases not matched to a gene; V was cut back by 4 bases and J by 9 bases. This CDR3 is 15 amino acids long. The germline gives CDR1 SGHRS, CDR2 YFSETQ. CDR3 region: CASSPPEQGAGEQFF. CDR3 nucleotide sequence: TGCGCCAGCAGCCCCCCCGAACAGGGGGCCGGTGAGCAGTTCTTC.

The J gene is TRBJ2-7, the V gene TRBV5-1; D might be TRBD1 (6 bases). Germline values: CDR1 SGHRS, CDR2 YFSETQ. The CDR3 is 13 amino acids. The V end lost 3 bases, the J end lost 3 bases, and 10 bases lay between the germline ends. CDR3 sequence reads: CASSSDRNYEQYF. CDR3 bases: TGCGCCAGCAGCTCGGACAGAAACTACGAGCAGTACTTC.

The gene calls are TRBV29-1 and TRBJ1-4; D is ambiguous. CDR1 and CDR2 (germline): SQVTM, ANQGSEA. The CDR3 has 13 residues. The V end lost 4 bases, the J end lost 3 bases, and 9 bases lay between the germline ends. CDR3 sequence: CSVGGASNEKLFF. In DNA form, the CDR3 reads TGCAGCGTTGGAGGCGCGTCTAATGAAAAACTGTTTTTT.

CDR3: CASSQVVGVETQYF. The DNA for the CDR3 is TGCGCCAGCAGCCAAGTGGTAGGGGTGGAGACCCAGTACTTC. The chain joins TRBV4-1 to TRBJ2-5; TRBD1 might be the D (5 bases). Trimming took 1 base from V and 5 from J, leaving 11 bases between them. Germline assignment: CDR1 MGHRA and CDR2 YSYEKL. This CDR3 has 14 amino acids.

In regard to this clone: Other nucleotide sequences in the sample specify the same CDR3. V gene TRBV12-5 combines with J gene TRBJ1-5, with no clear D. The germline gives CDR1 LGHNT, CDR2 FRNRAP. This CDR3 has 14 amino acids. With 0 bases removed from V and 5 bases from J, the gap between germline ends came to 8 bases. CDR3 sequence (DNA): TGTGCTAGTGGTTTGGTAAGCCCCGATCAGCCCCAGCATTTT. Amino acid sequence: CASGLVSPDQPQHF.

In its sample, this clone was seen once. CDR3 DNA sequence: TGTGCCAGCAGTTACCCCGGGGGGGGGCGTATGGAAGCTTTCTTT. This translates into CASSYPGGGRMEAFF. This chain connects TRBV6-6 to TRBJ1-1, with D maybe TRBD1 (6 bases). The CDR3 contains 15 residues. Trimming cost V 2 bases and J 8 bases, with 18 bases left between them. Germline-derived CDR1 and CDR2 are MNHNY and SVGAGI (reference sequence).

The genes are TRBV6-5 and TRBJ2-7; D is possibly TRBD2 (5 bases). V lost 0 bases and J 1 base, leaving 13 bases between the germline ends. CDR3 length: 16 residues. The V gene's germline CDR1 is MNHEY and CDR2 SVGAGI. This CDR3 is CASSYSDGEKSYEQYF. CDR3 bases: TGTGCCAGCAGTTACTCGGACGGGGAAAAATCCTACGAGCAGTACTTC.

This chain links TRBV6-1 with TRBJ1-4; D ambiguous. Trimming stripped 4 bases from V and 3 bases from J, with 12 bases between. Germline CDR1 and CDR2: MNHNS and SASEGT. The CDR3 extends over 15 amino acids. The DNA for the CDR3 is TGTGCCAGCAGTGTCTGGAAGGGTGCTAATGAAAAACTGTTTTTT. This sequence encodes CASSVWKGANEKLFF.

This chain connects TRBV10-3 to TRBJ2-5; D may be TRBD1 (7 bases). The CDR3 contains 13 residues. CDR1 ENHRY and CDR2 SYGVKD come from the germline V gene. V was clipped by 10 bases and J by 5 bases, with 17 bases between them. Here the CDR3 DNA reads TGTGCCACCGGAGGAGGGGGCTGGGAGACCCAGTACTTC. Amino acids: CATGGGGWETQYF.

V usage is TRBV11-2 and J usage is TRBJ2-2; D may be TRBD1 (5 bases). Looked up from germline, CDR1 is SGHAT and CDR2 is FQNNGV. The CDR3 is 11 amino acids. The V end was cut by 8 bases, the J end by 8 bases, with 9 bases between. This CDR3 reads CASGALGELFF. CDR3 DNA: TGTGCCAGCGGGGCCCTAGGGGAGCTGTTTTTT. The whole variable domain, filled in from reference TRBV11-2 and TRBJ2-2, reads EAGVAQSPRYKIIEKRQSVAFWCNPISGHATLYWYQQILGQGPKLLIQFQNNGVVDDSQLPKDRFSAERLKGVDSTLKIQPAKLEDSAVYLCASGALGELFFGEGSRLTVL.

The chain combines TRBV19 with TRBJ2-1; tentative D call: TRBD1 (6 bases). The CDR3 is made up of 14 amino acids. Germline lookup yields CDR1 LNHDA and CDR2 SQIVND (reference sequence). Trimming removed 4 bases from V and 9 bases from J, with 16 bases in between. The CDR3 region has the DNA TGTGCCAGTAGTAGGAAAGCAGGGGTGGGTGAGCAGTTCTTC. This codes for CASSRKAGVGEQFF.

V and J are TRBV2 and TRBJ2-3; 10 bases are shared with TRBD2. V trimming: 10 bases; J trimming: 3 bases; junction bases outside the gene matches: 10. Germline V gene data show CDR1 as SNHLY and CDR2 as FYNNEI. This CDR3 contains 15 residues. The CDR3 DNA sequence: TGTGCCATCCGCGAAGGTAGCGGGGGGACAGATACGCAGTATTTT. It encodes CAIREGSGGTDTQYF.

The rearrangement joins TRBV18 to TRBJ2-2; either TRBD1 or TRBD2 may supply D (5 bases each). Germline values: CDR1 KGHSH, CDR2 LQKENI. Trimming removed 1 base at V and 5 bases at J, with 17 bases between. CDR3 length: 17 residues. This CDR3 reads CASSPQPNPGRTGELFF. The CDR3 nucleotides are TGTGCCAGCTCACCACAACCGAACCCGGGGCGGACCGGGGAGCTGTTTTTT.

The V call is TRBV5-1, the J call TRBJ2-7; TRBD1 might be the D (6 bases). The germline V gene has CDR1 SGHRS and CDR2 YFSETQ. V lost 4 bases, J lost 2 bases, and 22 bases lay in between. The CDR3 loop spans 17 amino acids. CDR3 nucleotide sequence: TGCGCCAGCAGCCCAGCCCTACAGGGAATTGGGCCCTACGAGCAGTACTTC. This sequence encodes CASSPALQGIGPYEQYF.